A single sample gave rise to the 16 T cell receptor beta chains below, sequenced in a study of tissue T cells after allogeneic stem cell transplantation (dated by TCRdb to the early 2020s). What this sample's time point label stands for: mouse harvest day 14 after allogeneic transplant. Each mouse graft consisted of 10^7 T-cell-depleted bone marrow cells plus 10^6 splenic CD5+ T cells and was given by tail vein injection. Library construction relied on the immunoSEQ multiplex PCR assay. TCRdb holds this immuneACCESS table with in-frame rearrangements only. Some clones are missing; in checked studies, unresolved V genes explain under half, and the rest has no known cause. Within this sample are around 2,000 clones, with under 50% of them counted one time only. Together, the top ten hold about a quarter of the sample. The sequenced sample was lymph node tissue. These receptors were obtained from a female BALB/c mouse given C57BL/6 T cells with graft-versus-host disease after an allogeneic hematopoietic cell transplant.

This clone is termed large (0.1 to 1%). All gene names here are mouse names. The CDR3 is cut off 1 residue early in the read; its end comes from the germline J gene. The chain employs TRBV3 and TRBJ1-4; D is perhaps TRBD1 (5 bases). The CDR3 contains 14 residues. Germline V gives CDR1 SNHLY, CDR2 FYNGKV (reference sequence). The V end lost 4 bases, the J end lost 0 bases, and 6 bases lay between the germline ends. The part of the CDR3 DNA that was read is TGTGCCAGCAGCTCAGGGATTTCCAACGAAAGATTATTT. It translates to CASSSGISNERLF. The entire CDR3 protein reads CASSSGISNERLFF.

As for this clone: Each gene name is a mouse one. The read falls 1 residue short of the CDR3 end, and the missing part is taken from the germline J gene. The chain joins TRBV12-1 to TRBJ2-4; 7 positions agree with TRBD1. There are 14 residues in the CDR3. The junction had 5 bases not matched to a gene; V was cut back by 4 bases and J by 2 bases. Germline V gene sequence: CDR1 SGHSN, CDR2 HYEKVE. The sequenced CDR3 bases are TGTGCCAGCTCCCGACAGGGATCTCAAAACACCTTGTAC. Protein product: CASSRQGSQNTLY. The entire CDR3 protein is CASSRQGSQNTLYF.

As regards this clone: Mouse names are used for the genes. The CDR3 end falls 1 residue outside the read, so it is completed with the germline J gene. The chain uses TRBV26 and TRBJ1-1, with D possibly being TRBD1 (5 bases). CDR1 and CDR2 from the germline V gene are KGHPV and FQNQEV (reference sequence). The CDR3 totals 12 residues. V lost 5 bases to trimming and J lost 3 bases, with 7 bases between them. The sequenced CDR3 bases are TGTGCCAGCAGTACGACAGACACAGAAGTCTTC. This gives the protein CASSTTDTEVF. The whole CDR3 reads CASSTTDTEVFF.

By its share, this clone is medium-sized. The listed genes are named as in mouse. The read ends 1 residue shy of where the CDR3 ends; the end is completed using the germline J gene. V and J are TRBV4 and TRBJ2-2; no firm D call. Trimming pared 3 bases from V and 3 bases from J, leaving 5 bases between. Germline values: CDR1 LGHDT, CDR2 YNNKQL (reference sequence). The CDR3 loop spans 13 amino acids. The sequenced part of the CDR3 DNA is TGTGCCAGCAGCTATAAGGACACCGGGCAGCTCTAC. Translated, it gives CASSYKDTGQLY. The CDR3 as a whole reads CASSYKDTGQLYF.

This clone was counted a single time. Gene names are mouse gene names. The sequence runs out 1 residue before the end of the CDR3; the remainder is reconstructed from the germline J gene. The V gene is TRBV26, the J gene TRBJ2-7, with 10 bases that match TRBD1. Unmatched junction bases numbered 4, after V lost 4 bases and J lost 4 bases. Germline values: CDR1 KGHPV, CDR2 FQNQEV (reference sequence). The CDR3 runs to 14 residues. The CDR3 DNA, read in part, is TGTGCCAGCAGTCCCCCGGGACAGGGGTATGAACAGTAC. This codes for CASSPPGQGYEQY. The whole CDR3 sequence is CASSPPGQGYEQYF.

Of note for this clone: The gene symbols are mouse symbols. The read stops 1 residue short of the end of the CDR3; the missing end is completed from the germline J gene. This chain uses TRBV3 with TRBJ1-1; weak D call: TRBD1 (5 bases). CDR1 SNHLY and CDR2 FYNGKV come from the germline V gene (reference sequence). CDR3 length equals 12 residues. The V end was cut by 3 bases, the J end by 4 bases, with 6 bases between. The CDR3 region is CASSFDSTEVFF. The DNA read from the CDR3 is TGTGCCAGCAGCTTCGACAGCACAGAAGTCTTC.

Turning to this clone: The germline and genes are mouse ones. This chain's CDR3 is CASSYGQGNSDYTF. CDR3 DNA, as far as it was read: TGTGCTAGCAGTTACGGACAGGGCAACTCCGACTACACC. The chain uses TRBV29 and TRBJ1-2; 8 bases map to TRBD1. The read is 1 residue too short to cover the CDR3 end, so that end is filled in from the germline J gene. V was clipped by 4 bases and J by 2 bases; unmatched bases: 3. From germline, CDR1 is MSHET and CDR2 SYDVDS. CDR3 length: 14 amino acids.

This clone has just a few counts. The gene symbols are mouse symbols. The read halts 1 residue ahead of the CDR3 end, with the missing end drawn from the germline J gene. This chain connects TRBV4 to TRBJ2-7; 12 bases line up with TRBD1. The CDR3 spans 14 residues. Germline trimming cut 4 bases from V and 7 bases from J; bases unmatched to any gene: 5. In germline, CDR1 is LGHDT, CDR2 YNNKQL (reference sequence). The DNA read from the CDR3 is TGTGCCAGCAGCTTCCGGGACAGGGGGCGAGAACAGTAC. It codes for CASSFRDRGREQY. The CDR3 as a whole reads CASSFRDRGREQYF.

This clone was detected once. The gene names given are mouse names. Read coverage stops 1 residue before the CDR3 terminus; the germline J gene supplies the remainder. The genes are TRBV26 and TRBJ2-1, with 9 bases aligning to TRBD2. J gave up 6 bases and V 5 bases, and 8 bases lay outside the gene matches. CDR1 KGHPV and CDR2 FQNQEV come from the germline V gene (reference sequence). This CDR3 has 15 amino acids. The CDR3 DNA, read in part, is TGTGCCAGCAGTTCTCTGGGGGGGGGTAGTGCTGAGCAGTTC. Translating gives CASSSLGGGSAEQF. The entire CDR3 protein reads CASSSLGGGSAEQFF.

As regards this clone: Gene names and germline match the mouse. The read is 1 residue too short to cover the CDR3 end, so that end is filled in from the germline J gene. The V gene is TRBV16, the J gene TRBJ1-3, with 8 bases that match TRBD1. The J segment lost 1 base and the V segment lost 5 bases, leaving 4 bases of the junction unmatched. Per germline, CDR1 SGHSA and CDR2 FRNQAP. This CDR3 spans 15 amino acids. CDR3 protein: CASSPWTGSGNTLYF. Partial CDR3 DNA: TGTGCAAGCAGCCCATGGACAGGGTCTGGAAATACGCTCTAT.

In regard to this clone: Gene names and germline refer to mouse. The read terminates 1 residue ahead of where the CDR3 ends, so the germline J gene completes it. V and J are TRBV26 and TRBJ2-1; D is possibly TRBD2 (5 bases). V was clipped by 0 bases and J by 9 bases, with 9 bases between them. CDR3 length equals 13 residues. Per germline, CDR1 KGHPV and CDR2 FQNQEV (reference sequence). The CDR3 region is CASSLSTEGEQFF. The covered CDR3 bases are TGTGCCAGCAGTCTGTCGACTGAGGGTGAGCAGTTC.

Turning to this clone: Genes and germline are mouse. The CDR3 DNA, read in part, is TGTGCCAGCAGTTCAGGGTATTCTGGAAATACGCTCTAT. Translation gives CASSSGYSGNTLY. The whole CDR3 protein reads CASSSGYSGNTLYF. The rearrangement uses TRBV15 and TRBJ1-3; possible D gene TRBD1, 5 bases. The read ends 1 residue shy of where the CDR3 ends; the end is completed using the germline J gene. This CDR3 has 14 residues. V dropped 4 bases and J dropped 0 bases, with 7 bases sitting between them. Germline V CDR1 and CDR2: SGHND, FRSKSL.

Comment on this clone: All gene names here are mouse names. CDR3: CASSPTNNQDTQYF. CDR3 DNA, as far as it was read: TGTGCCAGCAGCCCTACAAATAACCAAGACACCCAGTAC. This chain uses TRBV26 with TRBJ2-5, with D unclear. The missing CDR3 end, 1 residue past where the read stops, is filled in from the germline J gene. V lost 6 bases and J 0 bases, leaving 10 bases between the germline ends. Germline CDR1 is KGHPV and CDR2 is FQNQEV (reference sequence). This CDR3 is built from 14 residues.

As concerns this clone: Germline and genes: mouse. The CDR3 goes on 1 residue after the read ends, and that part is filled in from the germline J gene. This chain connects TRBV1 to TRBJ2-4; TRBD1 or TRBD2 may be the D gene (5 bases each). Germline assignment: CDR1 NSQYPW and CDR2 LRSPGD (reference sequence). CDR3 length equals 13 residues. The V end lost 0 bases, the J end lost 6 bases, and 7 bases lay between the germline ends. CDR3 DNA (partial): TGCACCTGCAGTGCAGACGGGGCTAACACCTTGTAC. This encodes CTCSADGANTLY. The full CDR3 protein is CTCSADGANTLYF.

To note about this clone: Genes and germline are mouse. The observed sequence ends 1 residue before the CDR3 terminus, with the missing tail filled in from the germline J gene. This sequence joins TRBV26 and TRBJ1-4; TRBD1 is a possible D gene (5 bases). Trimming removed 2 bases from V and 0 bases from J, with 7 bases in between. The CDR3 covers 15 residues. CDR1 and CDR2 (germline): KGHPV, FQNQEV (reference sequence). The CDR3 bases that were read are TGTGCCAGCAGTCTGGTGGGGGTTTCCAACGAAAGATTATTT. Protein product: CASSLVGVSNERLF. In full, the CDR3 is CASSLVGVSNERLFF. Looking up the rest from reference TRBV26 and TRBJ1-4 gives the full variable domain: NSKVIQTPRYLVKGQGQKAKMRCIPEKGHPVVFWYQQNKNNEFKFLINFQNQEVLQQIDMTEKRFSAECPSNSPCSLEIQSSEAGDSALYLCASSLVGVSNERLFFGHGTKLSVL.

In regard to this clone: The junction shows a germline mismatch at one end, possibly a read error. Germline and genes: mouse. CDR3 bases read: TGTGCCAGCAGTATAGCGGGACCGACAAACTCCCACTACACC. Protein sequence: CASSIAGPTNSHYT. The whole CDR3 reads CASSIAGPTNSHYTF. J is TRBJ1-2 and V is TRBV19; TRBD1 is a possible D gene (5 bases). The CDR3 extends 1 residue past the end of the read, so its final part is completed from the germline J gene. Germline V lookup: CDR1 FNHDT, CDR2 SITEND (reference sequence). This CDR3 region has 15 residues.